The 2 T cell receptor beta chains given below trace back to one sample, sequenced in a study of CDR3 diversity in severe acne. TCRdb re-called the PCR reads through MiXCR, storing one row per CDR3 protein. The table lists tens of thousands of distinct CDR3 sequences, around 53% of them singletons. Sequenced: blood. These receptors all come from a male donor in good health, without acne.

This clonotype showed up just a few times. The chain carries TRBV2 and TRBJ1-5; the D gene is possibly TRBD1 (5 bases). The germline V and J ends were trimmed by 7 bases and 5 bases, with 12 bases remaining between them. The CDR3 consists of 13 residues. Germline loops: CDR1 SNHLY, CDR2 FYNNEI. The CDR3 coding sequence is TGTGCCAGCAACAGGCTCAAGGATCAGCCCCAGCATTTT. Residues: CASNRLKDQPQHF. The variable domain in full, completed from reference TRBV2 and TRBJ1-5, reads EPEVTQTPSHQVTQMGQEVILRCVPISNHLYFYWYRQILGQKVEFLVSFYNNEISEKSEIFDDQFSVERPDGSNFTLKIRSTKLEDSAMYFCASNRLKDQPQHFGDGTRLSIL.

This clonotype was counted at least ten times. This rearrangement joins TRBV12-3 or TRBV12-4 to TRBJ1-5, with D tentatively TRBD1 (5 bases). With 2 bases removed from V and 4 bases from J, the gap between germline ends came to 12 bases. The CDR3 runs 15 residues. CDR3 protein: CASSLTGGGNQPQHF. Here the CDR3 DNA reads TGTGCCAGCAGTTTAACCGGGGGTGGTAATCAGCCCCAGCATTTT.